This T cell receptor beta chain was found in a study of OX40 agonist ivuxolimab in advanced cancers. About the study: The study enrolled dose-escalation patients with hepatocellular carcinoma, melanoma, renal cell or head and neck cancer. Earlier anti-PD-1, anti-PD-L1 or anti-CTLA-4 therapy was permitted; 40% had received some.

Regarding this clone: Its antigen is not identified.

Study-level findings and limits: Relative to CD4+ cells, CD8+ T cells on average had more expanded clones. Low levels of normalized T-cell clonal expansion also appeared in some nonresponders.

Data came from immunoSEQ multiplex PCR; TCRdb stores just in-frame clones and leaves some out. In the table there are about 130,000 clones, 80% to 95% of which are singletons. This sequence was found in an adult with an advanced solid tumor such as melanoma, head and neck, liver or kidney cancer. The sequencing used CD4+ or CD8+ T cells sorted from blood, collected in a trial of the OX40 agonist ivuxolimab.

The CDR3 nucleotides read TGTGCCAGCAGTCCCGGGACAGGGTTTGGCGGGAGAGTCTACAATGAGCAGTTCTTC. Protein: CASSPGTGFGGRVYNEQFF. The chain employs TRBV27 and TRBJ2-1; 9 bases are a match to TRBD1. The CDR3 loop spans 19 amino acids. Germline CDR1 MNHEY, CDR2 SMNVEV (reference sequence). The junction had 17 bases not matched to a gene; V was cut back by 5 bases and J by 3 bases.